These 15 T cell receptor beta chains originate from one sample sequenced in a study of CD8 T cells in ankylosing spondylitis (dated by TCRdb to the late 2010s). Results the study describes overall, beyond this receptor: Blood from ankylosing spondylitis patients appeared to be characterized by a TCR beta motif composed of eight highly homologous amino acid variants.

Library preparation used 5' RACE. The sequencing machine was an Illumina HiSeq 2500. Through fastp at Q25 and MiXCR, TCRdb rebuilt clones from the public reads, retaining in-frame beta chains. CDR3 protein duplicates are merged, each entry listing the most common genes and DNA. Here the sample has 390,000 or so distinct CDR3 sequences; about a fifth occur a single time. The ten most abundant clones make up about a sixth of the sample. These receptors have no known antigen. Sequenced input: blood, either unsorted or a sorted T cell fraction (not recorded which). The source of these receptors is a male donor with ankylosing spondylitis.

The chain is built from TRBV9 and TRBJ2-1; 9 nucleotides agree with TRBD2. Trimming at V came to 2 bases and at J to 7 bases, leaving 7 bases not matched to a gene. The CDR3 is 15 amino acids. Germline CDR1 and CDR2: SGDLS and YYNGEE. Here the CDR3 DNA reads TGTGCCAGCAGCGTTAGTTCTAGCGGGAAGAATGAGCAGTTCTTC. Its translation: CASSVSSSGKNEQFF.

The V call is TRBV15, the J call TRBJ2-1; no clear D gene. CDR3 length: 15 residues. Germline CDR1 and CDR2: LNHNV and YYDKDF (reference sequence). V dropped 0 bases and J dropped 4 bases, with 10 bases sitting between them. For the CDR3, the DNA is TGTGCCACCAGCAGAGATGTAGGCCTTTACAATGAGCAGTTCTTC. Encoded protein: CATSRDVGLYNEQFF.

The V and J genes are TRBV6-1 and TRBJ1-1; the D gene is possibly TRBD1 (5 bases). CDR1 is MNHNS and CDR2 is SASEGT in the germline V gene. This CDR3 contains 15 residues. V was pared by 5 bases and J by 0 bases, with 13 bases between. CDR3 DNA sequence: TGTGCCAGCAGTCGGACACCCGATATGAACACTGAAGCTTTCTTT. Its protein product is CASSRTPDMNTEAFF.

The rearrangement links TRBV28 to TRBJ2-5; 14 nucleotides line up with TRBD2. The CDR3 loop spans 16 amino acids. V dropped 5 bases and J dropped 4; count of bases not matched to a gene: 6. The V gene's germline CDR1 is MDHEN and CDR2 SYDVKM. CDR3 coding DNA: TGTGCCAGCAGTGGACTAGCGGGAGGTGGACTAGAGACCCAGTACTTC. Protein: CASSGLAGGGLETQYF.

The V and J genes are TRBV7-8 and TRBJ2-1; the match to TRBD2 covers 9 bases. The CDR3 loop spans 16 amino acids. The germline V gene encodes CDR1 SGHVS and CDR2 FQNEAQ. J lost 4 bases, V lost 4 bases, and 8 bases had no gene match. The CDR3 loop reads CASSSLAGELYNEQFF. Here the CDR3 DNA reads TGTGCCAGCAGCTCCTTAGCGGGAGAACTGTACAATGAGCAGTTCTTC.

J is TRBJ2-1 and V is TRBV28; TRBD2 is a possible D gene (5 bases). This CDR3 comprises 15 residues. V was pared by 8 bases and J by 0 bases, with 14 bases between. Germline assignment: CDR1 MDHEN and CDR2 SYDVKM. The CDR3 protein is CASPPNGNSYNEQFF. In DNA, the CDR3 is TGTGCCAGCCCTCCCAACGGGAACTCCTACAATGAGCAGTTCTTC.

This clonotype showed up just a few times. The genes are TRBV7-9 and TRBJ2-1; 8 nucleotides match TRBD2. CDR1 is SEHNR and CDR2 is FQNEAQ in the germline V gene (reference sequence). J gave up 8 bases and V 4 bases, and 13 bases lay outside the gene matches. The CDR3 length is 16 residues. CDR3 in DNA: TGTGCCAGCAGCTACAATAGCGGGACTGGGAGGGATGAGCAGTTCTTC. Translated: CASSYNSGTGRDEQFF.

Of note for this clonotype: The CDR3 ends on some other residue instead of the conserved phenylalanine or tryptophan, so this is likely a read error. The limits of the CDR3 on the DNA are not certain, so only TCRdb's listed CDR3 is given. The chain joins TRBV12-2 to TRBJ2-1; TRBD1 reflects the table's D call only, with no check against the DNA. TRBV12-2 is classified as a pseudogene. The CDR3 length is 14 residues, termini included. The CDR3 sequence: CASRSPGTDSRLFV.

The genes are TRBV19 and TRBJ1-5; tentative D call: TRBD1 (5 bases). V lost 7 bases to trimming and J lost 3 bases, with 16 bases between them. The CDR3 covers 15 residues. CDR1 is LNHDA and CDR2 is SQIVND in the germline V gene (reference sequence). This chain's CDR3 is CASTPRDPLNQPQHF. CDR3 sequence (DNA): TGTGCCAGTACCCCCAGGGACCCGCTCAATCAGCCCCAGCATTTT.

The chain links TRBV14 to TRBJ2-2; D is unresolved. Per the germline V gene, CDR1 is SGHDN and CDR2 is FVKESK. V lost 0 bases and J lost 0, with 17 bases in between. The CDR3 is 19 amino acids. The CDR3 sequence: CASSQDVGGQITNTGELFF. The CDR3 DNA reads TGTGCCAGCAGCCAAGATGTCGGCGGTCAGATAACGAACACCGGGGAGCTGTTTTTT.

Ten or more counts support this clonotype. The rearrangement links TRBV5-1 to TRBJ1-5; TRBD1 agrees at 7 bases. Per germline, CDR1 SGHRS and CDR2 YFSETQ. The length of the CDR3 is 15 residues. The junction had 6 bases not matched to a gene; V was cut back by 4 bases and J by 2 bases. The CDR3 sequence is CASSTTGTGNQPQHF. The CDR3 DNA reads TGCGCCAGCAGCACTACTGGGACAGGCAATCAGCCCCAGCATTTT.

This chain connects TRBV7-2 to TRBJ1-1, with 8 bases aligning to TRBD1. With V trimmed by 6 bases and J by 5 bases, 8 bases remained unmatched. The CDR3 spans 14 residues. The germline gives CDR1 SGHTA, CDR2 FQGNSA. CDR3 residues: CASSSSGGGTEAFF. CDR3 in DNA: TGTGCCAGCAGTTCTTCAGGGGGCGGGACTGAAGCTTTCTTT.

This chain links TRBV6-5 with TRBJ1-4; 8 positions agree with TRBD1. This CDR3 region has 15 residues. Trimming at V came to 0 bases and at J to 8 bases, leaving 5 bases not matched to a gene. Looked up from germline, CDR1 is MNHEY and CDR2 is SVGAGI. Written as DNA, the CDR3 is TGTGCCAGCAGTTACTCCCAGGGGGCTGGGGAAAAACTGTTTTTT. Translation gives CASSYSQGAGEKLFF.

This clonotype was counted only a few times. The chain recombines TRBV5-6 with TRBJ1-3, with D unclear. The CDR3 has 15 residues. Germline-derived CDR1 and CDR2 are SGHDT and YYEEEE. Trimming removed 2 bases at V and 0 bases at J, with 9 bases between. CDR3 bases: TGTGCCAGCAGCTTCGGACCGTTCTCTGGAAACACCATATATTTT. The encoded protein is CASSFGPFSGNTIYF.

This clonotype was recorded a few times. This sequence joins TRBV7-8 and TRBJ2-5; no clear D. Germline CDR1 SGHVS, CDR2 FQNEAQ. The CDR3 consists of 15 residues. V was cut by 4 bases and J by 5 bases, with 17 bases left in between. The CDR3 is CASSSIRSGAETQYF. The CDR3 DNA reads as TGTGCCAGCAGCTCGATTAGGAGTGGAGCGGAGACCCAGTACTTC.